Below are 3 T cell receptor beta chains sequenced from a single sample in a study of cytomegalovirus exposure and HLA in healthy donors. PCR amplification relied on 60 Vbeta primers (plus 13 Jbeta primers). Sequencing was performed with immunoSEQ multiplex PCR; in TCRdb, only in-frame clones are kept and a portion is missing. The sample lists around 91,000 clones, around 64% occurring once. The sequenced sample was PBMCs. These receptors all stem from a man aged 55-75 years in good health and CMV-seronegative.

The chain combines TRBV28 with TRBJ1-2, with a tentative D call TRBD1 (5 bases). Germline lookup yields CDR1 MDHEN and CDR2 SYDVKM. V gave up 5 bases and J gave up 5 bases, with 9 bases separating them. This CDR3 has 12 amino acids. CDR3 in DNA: TGTGCCAGCAGTCGGCCAGGGTATGGCTACACCTTC. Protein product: CASSRPGYGYTF.

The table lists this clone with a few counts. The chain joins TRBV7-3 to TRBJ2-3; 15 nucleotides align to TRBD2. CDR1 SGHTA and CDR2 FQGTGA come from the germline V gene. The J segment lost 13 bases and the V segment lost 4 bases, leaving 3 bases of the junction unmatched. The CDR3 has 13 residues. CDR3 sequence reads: CASSSRTSGGEYF. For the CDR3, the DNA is TGTGCCAGCAGCTCTCGGACTAGCGGGGGGGAGTATTTT.

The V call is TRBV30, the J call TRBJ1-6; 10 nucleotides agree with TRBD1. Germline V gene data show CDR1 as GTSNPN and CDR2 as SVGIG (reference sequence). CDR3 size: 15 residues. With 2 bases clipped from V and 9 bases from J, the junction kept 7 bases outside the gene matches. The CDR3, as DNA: TGTGCCTGGAGTACGGACAGGGGGTTTCGTTCACCCCTCCACTTT. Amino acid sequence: CAWSTDRGFRSPLHF. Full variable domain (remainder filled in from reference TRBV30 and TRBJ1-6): SQTIHQWPATLVQPVGSPLSLECTVEGTSNPNLYWYRQAAGRGLQLLFYSVGIGQISSEVPQNLSASRPQDRQFILSSKKLLLSDSGFYLCAWSTDRGFRSPLHFGNGTRLTVT.